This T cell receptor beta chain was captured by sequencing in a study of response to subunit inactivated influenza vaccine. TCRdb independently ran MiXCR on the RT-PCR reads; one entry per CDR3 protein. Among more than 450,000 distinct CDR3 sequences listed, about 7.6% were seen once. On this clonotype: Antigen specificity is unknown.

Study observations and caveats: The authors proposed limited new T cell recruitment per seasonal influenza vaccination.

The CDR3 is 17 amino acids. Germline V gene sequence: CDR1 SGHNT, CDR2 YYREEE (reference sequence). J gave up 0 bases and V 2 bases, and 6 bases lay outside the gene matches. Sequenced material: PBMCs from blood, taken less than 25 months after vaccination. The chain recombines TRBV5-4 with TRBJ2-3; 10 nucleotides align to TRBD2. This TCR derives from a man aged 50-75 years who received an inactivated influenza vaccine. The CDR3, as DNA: TGTGCCAGCAGCTTAAGGACTAGCGGAATTAGCACAGATACGCAGTATTTT. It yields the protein CASSLRTSGISTDTQYF.